This T cell receptor beta chain comes out of a study of cytomegalovirus exposure and HLA in healthy donors. Whole-study context: Some 180 million T cells yielded approximately 110 million unique TCR beta sequences in earlier analysis.

V was clipped by 5 bases and J by 11 bases; unmatched bases: 5. This CDR3 comprises 11 residues. Looked up from germline, CDR1 is MNHEY and CDR2 is SMNVEV (reference sequence). 60 Vbeta and 13 Jbeta primers were used in PCR. Repertoires were generated with immunoSEQ multiplex PCR, while TCRdb's copy carries only in-frame clones and drops some. The sample has 150,000 to 200,000 clones; roughly 80% are singletons. The TCR originated in a male donor in good health and CMV-seropositive. The specimen was PBMCs. V gene TRBV27 combines with J gene TRBJ2-7, with 8 bases identical to TRBD2. Here the CDR3 DNA reads TGTGCCAGCAGTAGCGGGAGACGGGAGTACTTC. Translation: CASSSGRREYF.